A selection of T cell receptor beta chains follows, all from one sample in a study of neurological immune-mediated disorders. TCRdb passed the 5' RACE reads through MiXCR, listing each CDR3 protein once. The sample records 20,000 to 25,000 distinct CDR3 sequences, over 12% being singletons. The sample taken for sequencing was PBMCs. The source is a female donor with HTLV-1-associated myelopathy (HAM/TSP). Each CDR3 is given with its conserved first and last residue. D genes are given only for firm matches. Clone size is not always given. Where it is, it says once, few, many or a class for expanded clones.

TGTGCCAGCAGCTTGGTTCGCGGGGCTAACACAGATACGCAGTATTTT | CASSLVRGANTDTQYF | TRBJ2-3 | many | - | TRBV5-5
TGCGCCAGCAGCTTGGCCTTGGGACAGTCCACCGGGGAGCTGTTTTTT | CASSLALGQSTGELFF | TRBJ2-2 | many | TRBD1 | TRBV5-1
TGTGCCAGCAGTTTTACCGGGACCGACACATTTGGCTACACCTTC | CASSFTGTDTFGYTF | TRBJ1-2 | many | - | TRBV28
TGCAGTGCTCCCAAAGCGGGAGAATCCTACGAGCAGTACTTC | CSAPKAGESYEQYF | TRBJ2-7 | many | TRBD2 | TRBV20-1
TGCGCCAGCAGCTTGGGCGGGAGTGGAGATACGCAGTATTTT | CASSLGGSGDTQYF | TRBJ2-3 | - | TRBD2 | TRBV5-1
TGTGCCAGCAGCTTGGCCGGCAGGGCGCAGACCCAGTACTTC | CASSLAGRAQTQYF | TRBJ2-5 | many | - | TRBV7-2
TGCGCCAGCAGCCTAGGACTAGCGGGAGGGAATGAGCAGTTCTTC | CASSLGLAGGNEQFF | TRBJ2-1 | many | TRBD2 | TRBV5-1
TGTGCCAGCAGCCAAGATTCGGCTAGCTTGGTCGATGAGCAGTTCTTC | CASSQDSASLVDEQFF | TRBJ2-1 | many | - | TRBV3-1
TGTGCCAGCAGCCAGGGGGTGGCCACTGAAGCTTTCTTT | CASSQGVATEAFF | TRBJ1-1 | medium-sized | TRBD1 | TRBV28
TGCGCCAGCAGTGAGGGGACAGGGCAGGATACGCAGTATTTT | CASSEGTGQDTQYF | TRBJ2-3 | many | TRBD1 | TRBV10-1
TGTGCCAGCAGCTCCCGGGGGCAAGGATCCTACGAGCAGTACTTC | CASSSRGQGSYEQYF | TRBJ2-7 | many | - | TRBV6-2/TRBV6-3